This TCR beta chain comes out of a study of metastatic and nonmetastatic thyroid tumors. Study results and caveats: Malignant thyroid tumors reportedly exceeded benign nodules significantly in TCR beta diversity, with the difference appearing in blood and tumor.

Study processing details: For papillary thyroid cancer, a distant-metastasis classifier was constructed from CDR3 differences observed across clinicopathological groups. Via MiXCR, TCRdb re-called the PCR reads. TCRdb assigned the V and J calls; the authors' analysis was not used. The table records under 20,000 clones, 20% to 30% of them present only once. This CDR3 has 11 residues. The germline CDR1 and CDR2 sequences are MNHEY and SMNVEV (reference sequence). With 5 bases removed from V and 0 bases from J, the gap between germline ends came to 2 bases. Nobody among the patients had been given any treatment before thyroid surgery. By share of the sample, this clone is medium-sized. The antigen remains unidentified.

The clonotype was recovered from a female donor with papillary thyroid cancer or a benign thyroid nodule (not recorded which). Some clones in this sample may be carry-over from other donors' samples. The rearrangement links TRBV27 to TRBJ2-7, with unresolved D. Sequencing was done on a sample of tumor tissue. CDR3 protein: CASSPSYEQYF. CDR3 sequence (DNA): TGTGCCAGCAGTCCCTCCTACGAGCAGTACTTC.